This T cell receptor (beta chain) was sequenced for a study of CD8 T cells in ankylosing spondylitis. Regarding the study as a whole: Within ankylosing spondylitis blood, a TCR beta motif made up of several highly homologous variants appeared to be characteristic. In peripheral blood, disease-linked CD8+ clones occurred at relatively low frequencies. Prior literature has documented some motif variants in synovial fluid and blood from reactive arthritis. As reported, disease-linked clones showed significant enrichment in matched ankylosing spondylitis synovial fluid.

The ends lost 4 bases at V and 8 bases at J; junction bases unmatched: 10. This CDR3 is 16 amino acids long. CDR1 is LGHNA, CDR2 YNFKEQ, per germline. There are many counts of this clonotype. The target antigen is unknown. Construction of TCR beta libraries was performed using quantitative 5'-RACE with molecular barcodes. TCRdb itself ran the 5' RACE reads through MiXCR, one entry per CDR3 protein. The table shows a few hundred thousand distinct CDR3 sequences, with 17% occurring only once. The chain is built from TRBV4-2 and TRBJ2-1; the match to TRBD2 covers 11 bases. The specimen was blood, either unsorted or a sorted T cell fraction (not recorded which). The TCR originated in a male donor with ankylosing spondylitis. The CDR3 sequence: CASSLHTSGSIYEQFF. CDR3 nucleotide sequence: TGTGCCAGCAGCCTCCACACTAGCGGGAGTATCTATGAGCAGTTCTTC.